The count of the clone carrying this T cell receptor beta chain is one. Assay used: immunoSEQ multiplex PCR; TCRdb lists only in-frame clones, some missing. The sample has about 260,000 clones, around 80% seen once. The data were obtained in a study of blood T cell repertoires in COVID-19. V lost 0 bases and J lost 5, with 18 bases in between. Per the germline V gene, CDR1 is SGHTS and CDR2 is YDEGEE. This CDR3 is built from 17 residues. Ages ranged from about 18 to 89 years, with residence in some 25 US areas. This sequence was found in a man in his thirties or forties with acute COVID-19. The gene calls are TRBV5-8 and TRBJ1-5; no definite D call. Sequencing was carried out using PBMCs or T cells enriched from blood (not recorded which). The DNA of the CDR3 is TGTGCCAGCAGCTTGGCCTTATTGGCAGGAGGCGATCAGCCCCAGCATTTT. Translated, it gives CASSLALLAGGDQPQHF.